Detailed here is one T cell receptor beta chain. The data were obtained in a study of cytomegalovirus exposure and HLA in healthy donors. V lost 4 bases to trimming and J lost 5 bases; unmatched junction nucleotides: 10. The germline V gene encodes CDR1 SGHRS and CDR2 YFSETQ. This CDR3 spans 16 amino acids. The study ran its PCR with 60 Vbeta and 13 Jbeta primers. Assay: immunoSEQ multiplex PCR; the TCRdb copy retains only in-frame clones and omits some. The sample yields roughly 160,000 clones, approximately 81% seen once. This chain uses TRBV5-1 with TRBJ2-1; 9 nucleotides line up with TRBD2. What was sequenced was PBMCs. The clonotype comes from a female donor in good health and CMV-seronegative. The CDR3 is CASSPLAGGSNNEQFF. DNA of the CDR3: TGCGCCAGCAGCCCCTTGGCGGGAGGGTCAAACAATGAGCAGTTCTTC.